The entry that follows covers one TCR beta chain sequence. This clonotype was picked up many times. Its antigen remains unidentified. The germline gene is not matched at one end of the junction; a read error may be the cause. Library creation used multiplex PCR. The sequencing machine was an Illumina HiSeq 4000. To build TCR beta libraries, CDR3 regions were amplified by Arm-PCR using iRepertoire HTBI primers. Before sequencing, the PCR products went through gel purification. Per the authors' processing: A total of fewer than 80 TRBV and approximately 15 TRBJ segments were identified across samples and were used for gene usage analysis of CDR3 amino acid clonotypes. COPE and FqMerger were used to merge the filtered high-quality paired reads into contigs. BLAST was used to align contigs to IMGT TRBV, TRBD and TRBJ reference genes, and CDR3 was defined according to IMGT. Any clonotype with a frequency above 0.1% was classified as a highly expanded clone. Shannon entropy served as the measure of repertoire diversity, while the Gini coefficient captured V-J evenness. A clonotype found in more than one individual was treated as public. TCRdb trimmed public reads at Q25 via fastp, called clones via MiXCR and kept in-frame beta chains. Rows with one shared CDR3 protein collapse into an entry with the most common genes and DNA. It is TCRdb's table, rather than the study itself, that gives the V and J calls and clone size. The sample has a few hundred thousand distinct CDR3 sequences on record, less than 30% of them singletons. The ten top clones hold 25% to 35% of the sample.

This specimen belongs to a study of regulatory T cells in long-lasting Graves disease (dated by TCRdb to the early 2020s). With regard to the full study: Persistent Graves' disease was defined as antithyroid drug treatment for over 5 years with persistently positive TSH receptor autoantibodies. Peripheral blood TCR sequencing and RNA sequencing compared persistent Graves' disease patients with newly diagnosed Graves' disease patients. The study was registered as a clinical trial and conducted in China. A total of roughly 35 samples underwent TCR sequencing: about 13 from persistent and roughly 20 from newly diagnosed Graves' disease patients. Persistent Graves' disease patients in the clinical cohort had taken antithyroid drugs for around 10 years on average.

CDR3 length: 12 amino acids, cysteine to phenylalanine. Solely the CDR3 DNA is kept, with 36 bases framed from the first base. The sample's time point, from its label and the paper: persistent/refractory GD, antithyroid drugs over 5 years with positive TRAb. For both TCR sequencing and RNA sequencing, RNA was extracted from PBMCs using TRIzol. The diagnosis of Graves' disease was made according to American Thyroid Association guidelines. Patients for the study were recruited at an endocrinology department in Xi'an, China. From each patient, around 9.3 milliliters of peripheral blood was collected into an EDTA anticoagulant tube. Ficoll Paque Plus density gradient separation was used to isolate PBMCs, and no additional T cell sorting was done. An Agilent 2100 Bioanalyzer and agarose gel were used to check RNA quality, and a NanoDrop 2000 was used to measure RNA concentration. What the authors observed across the whole study: Sequencing and analysis were limited to the TCR beta chain. Compared with newly diagnosed patients, persistent Graves' disease patients had lower TCR Shannon entropy and fewer highly expanded clones, which suggests clonal expansion. The authors noted that the small sample size was a limitation that may lower accuracy. Preferential use of TRBV28, TRBJ1-2 and TRBJ2-5 was observed in persistent disease, whereas TRBV20-1 and TRBJ2-1 were favored in newly diagnosed disease. Peripheral blood alone was examined, since thyroid tissue, which constituted the primary lesion, could not be accessed. Persistent patients shared more public clonotypes among themselves (around 3,000) than newly diagnosed patients did (about 1,000).

Material: peripheral blood mononuclear cells (PBMCs), obtained when the disease was refractory, from a patient treated with antithyroid drugs. The chain couples TRBV12-3 or TRBV12-4 to TRBJ2-1, with the D gene not clear enough to name. This receptor was taken from a woman between 40 and 50 years old with Graves disease. Donor details come from another sample of the same person, matched by shared clones. CDR3 protein: CASSLGYNEQFF. Here is the DNA: TGTGCCAGCAGCTTAGGTTACAATGAGCAGTTCTTC.